The T cell receptor beta chain under discussion was sequenced for a study of CD8+ T cells in alopecia areata. As the sequencing template, cDNA was produced by extracting RNA and reverse transcribing it. Sequencing was performed with immunoSEQ multiplex PCR; in TCRdb, only in-frame clones are kept and a portion is missing. The data contain 160,000 or so clones, less than 70% of them singletons. The CDR3 runs to 15 residues. V lost 4 bases, J lost 5 bases, and 4 bases stayed unmatched. Germline values: CDR1 LGHNA, CDR2 YNFKEQ. Treatment defined: oral pan-JAK inhibitor, 5-10 mg twice daily. The TCR sequence derives from a human donor with alopecia areata. The source was CD4+ T cells sorted from blood, collected at week 4, from a patient treated with tofacitinib. J is TRBJ2-3 and V is TRBV4-2, with 12 nucleotides matching TRBD2. Written as DNA, the CDR3 is TGTGCCAGCAGCCGACTAGCGGGGGCTTTAGATACGCAGTATTTT. Its protein product is CASSRLAGALDTQYF.